This TCR beta chain is from a study of T-cell reconstitution after alpha-beta-depleted transplantation in children. Preparing the TCRbeta library involved the use of unique molecular identifiers. MiXCR, run by TCRdb on the PCR reads, gives a single entry per CDR3 protein. Of 250,000 to 350,000 distinct CDR3 sequences in the sample, nearly 10% were seen once. This CDR3 is 15 amino acids long. Germline CDR1 is MNHNS and CDR2 is SASEGT. V lost 6 bases and J 0 bases, leaving 9 bases between the germline ends. The V and J genes are TRBV6-1 and TRBJ2-6; D may be TRBD1 (5 bases). The material sequenced was PBMCs from the stem cell graft donor, taken from the stem cell graft. The source is a human donor who donated a stem cell graft to a child with SCID. Here the CDR3 DNA reads TGTGCCAGCAGCAAACAGGTCTCTGGGGCCAACGTCCTGACTTTC. It encodes CASSKQVSGANVLTF.